This entry is about one T cell receptor beta chain. Antigen unknown. Extracted from the samples, RNA was reverse transcribed into cDNA to serve as the sequencing template. Profiling relied on immunoSEQ multiplex PCR, and the TCRdb table lists in-frame clones only, not all of them. The repertoire holds more than 110,000 clones, with about 60% as singletons. The germline CDR1 and CDR2 sequences are GTSNPN and SVGIG (reference sequence). The CDR3 runs 11 residues. The data were obtained in a study of CD8+ T cells in alopecia areata. General observations from the study: Elevated clonality characterized lesional scalp relative to normal scalp, particularly in alopecia totalis/universalis.

Alopecia areata patients had lesional scalp punch biopsies and peripheral blood taken from them. This TCR derives from a human donor with alopecia areata. The source material was CD4+ T cells sorted from blood, sampled at week 0. This sequence joins TRBV30 and TRBJ2-5; 8 bases fit TRBD2. The CDR3 DNA is TGTGTGCGGGGGGCTGGAGGGACCCAGTACTTC. Its translation is CVRGAGGTQYF.